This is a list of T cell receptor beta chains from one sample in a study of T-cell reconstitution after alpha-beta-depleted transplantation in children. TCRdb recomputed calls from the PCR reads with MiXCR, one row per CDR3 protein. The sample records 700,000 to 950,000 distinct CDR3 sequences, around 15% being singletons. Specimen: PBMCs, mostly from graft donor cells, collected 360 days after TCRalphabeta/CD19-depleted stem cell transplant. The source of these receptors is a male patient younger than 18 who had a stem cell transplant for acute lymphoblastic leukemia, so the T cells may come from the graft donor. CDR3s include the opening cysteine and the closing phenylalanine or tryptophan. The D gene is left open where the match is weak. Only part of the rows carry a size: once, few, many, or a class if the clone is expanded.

TGTGCCACCGGACGGGAAATCCAAGAGACCCAGTACTTC,CATGREIQETQYF,TRBV15,TRBJ2-5,-,many
TGTGCCAGCAGCCAGGACCCGGACCCGTACAATGAGCAGTTCTTC,CASSQDPDPYNEQFF,TRBV3-1,TRBJ2-1,-,-
TGCGCCAGCAGCTTGTCTAGTCGGATAATCAATGAGCAGTTCTTC,CASSLSSRIINEQFF,TRBV5-1,TRBJ2-1,-,-
TGCGCCAGCAGCCAAGTCCGCGACAGGGGGGACGAGCAGTACTTC,CASSQVRDRGDEQYF,TRBV4-1,TRBJ2-7,TRBD1,-
TGTGCCAGCAGTTACCGTAACGACCCCCGGGGGGACGAGCAGTACTTC,CASSYRNDPRGDEQYF,TRBV6-5,TRBJ2-7,TRBD2,few
TGCAGTGCTAGATCGGGGCCTAGCCCTAGCACAGATACGCAGTATTTT,CSARSGPSPSTDTQYF,TRBV20-1,TRBJ2-3,-,-
TGTGCCAGCTCTCAGACACTTGGTGCGTTCTACGAGCAGTACTTC,CASSQTLGAFYEQYF,TRBV18,TRBJ2-7,-,-
TGCAGTGCTAGAGGACTCGACAGGAGGAACCTCCCTCTTGAAGCTTTCTTT,CSARGLDRRNLPLEAFF,TRBV20-1,TRBJ1-1,-,few
TGTGCCAGCAGCTCGACTATAGCGGGATTGTACAATGAGCAGTTCTTC,CASSSTIAGLYNEQFF,TRBV7-9,TRBJ2-1,TRBD2,-
TGTGCCAGCAGCGATCAGACCAATAATTCACCCCTCCACTTT,CASSDQTNNSPLHF,TRBV7-9,TRBJ1-6,-,-
TGTGCCACCAGCAACTCCGGGACAGGGATCGACGAGCAGTACTTC,CATSNSGTGIDEQYF,TRBV15,TRBJ2-7,TRBD1,-